This T cell receptor (beta chain) was sequenced for a study of vaccination and CD4 T cells after COVID-19. The overall study: Treatment of control cultures consisted of a CEFX pool, an HIV-1 Nef pool, or no peptide.

Treatment given: roughly 11-day PBMC culture with coronavirus spike peptide pools or control peptides (ViraFEST assay). The Oncomine TCR Beta short-read assay sequenced DNA from cultured CD4+ T cells. The genomic DNA was obtained from cultured CD4+ T cells by extraction with the QIAamp micro DNA kit. TCRdb re-called the PCR reads with MiXCR, one entry per CDR3 protein. Seen here are about 14,000 distinct CDR3 sequences, roughly 61% observed once, and the top ten hold 15% to 20%. The CDR3 is made up of 16 amino acids. The trim removed 3 bases at V and 2 bases at J, leaving 6 bases unmatched. Per the germline V gene, CDR1 is KGHDR and CDR2 is SFDVKD. As to this clonotype: Its antigen remains unknown.

The chain recombines TRBV24-1 with TRBJ1-2; the match to TRBD1 covers 9 bases. The sequenced sample was CD4+ T cells from blood, cultured in vitro. This sequence originates from a human donor who had recovered from COVID-19. This CDR3 is CATSDPGQGRNYGYTF. CDR3 nucleotides: TGTGCCACCAGTGATCCAGGACAGGGGCGAAACTATGGCTACACCTTC.